Listed here is a single TCR beta chain. This specimen comes from a study of CD8 T cells in Susac syndrome. Study context: There were Susac syndrome patients who were therapy-naive at blood draw, others on corticosteroids, and others on intravenous immunoglobulin alone.

The CDR3 loop spans 13 amino acids. The V end lost 0 bases, the J end lost 5 bases, and 5 bases lay between the germline ends. Per the germline V gene, CDR1 is LGHDT and CDR2 is YNNKEL (reference sequence). The authors reverse transcribed about 0.5 to 1 ug RNA with random hexamers. Amplification of TCR beta CDR3 spanned 54 Vbeta and 13 Jbeta via immunoSEQ multiplex PCR. Via MiXCR, TCRdb re-called the immunoSEQ multiplex PCR reads, giving one row per CDR3 protein. The sample records 150,000 to 180,000 distinct CDR3 sequences, approximately 96% being singletons. Peripheral blood CD8+ and CD4+ T cells were profiled by TCR beta sequencing. Recently defined diagnostic criteria classed the Susac syndrome patients as definite or probable.

The TCR was taken from a human donor with Susac syndrome. V gene TRBV3-1 combines with J gene TRBJ1-3; D gene unclear. Sequencing used CD4+ T cells from PBMCs. CDR3 region: CASSQDERNTIYF. CDR3 nucleotide sequence: TGTGCCAGCAGCCAAGATGAAAGAAACACCATATATTTT.